This T cell receptor (beta chain) was sequenced during a study of T cell changes during pregnancy in multiple sclerosis. The CDR3 has 16 residues. V shed 4 bases, J shed 2 bases, and the junction held 5 bases outside the gene matches. Germline V lookup: CDR1 LNHDA, CDR2 SQIVND (reference sequence). Method: immunoSEQ multiplex PCR; TCRdb's copy keeps in-frame clones and lacks some. The table lists 30,000 to 40,000 clones, approximately 94% of them singletons. This clone was recorded once. This TCR derives from a female donor with multiple sclerosis, enrolled in a pregnancy study. J is TRBJ1-3 and V is TRBV19, with 10 bases matching TRBD1. This sample comprised CD4+ T cells from peripheral blood mononuclear cells, obtained in the second trimester of pregnancy. The CDR3 reads CASSRRQGAAGNTIYF. The CDR3 nucleotides are TGTGCCAGTAGTAGGAGACAGGGGGCAGCTGGAAACACCATATATTTT.